This T cell receptor (beta chain) was observed in a study of CD8 T cells in ankylosing spondylitis. TCR beta libraries were made by quantitative 5'-RACE with molecular barcodes. TCRdb reprocessed the 5' RACE reads via MiXCR and lists one record per CDR3 protein. The sample has 750,000 to 850,000 distinct CDR3 sequences, approximately 12% seen once. There are 14 residues in the CDR3. Per germline, CDR1 SGHTA and CDR2 FQGNSA. V was shortened by 5 bases and J by 4 bases, with 15 bases between the two germline ends. General observations from the study: With a CD8+ phenotype, disease-linked clones were relatively rare in peripheral blood. Blood of patients with ankylosing spondylitis appeared to be characterized by a TCR beta motif of roughly eight highly homologous variants.

On this clonotype: The antigen is not known.

The sequence was obtained from a male donor with ankylosing spondylitis. The chain is built from TRBV7-2 and TRBJ2-7; tentative D call: TRBD1 (6 bases). The specimen was blood, either unsorted or a sorted T cell fraction (not recorded which). The CDR3 region is CASSLDRSPYEQYF. CDR3 nucleotide sequence: TGTGCCAGCAGCCTAGACAGGAGTCCGTACGAGCAGTACTTC.